This T cell receptor (beta chain) was captured by sequencing in a study of shared clonotypes between healthy human individuals (dated by TCRdb to the early 2020s). Looking at the study overall: The cohort included three men and a couple of women between 18 and 49 years of age. To estimate repertoire size and how much clonotype sharing occurs between individuals, the study deeply sequenced the blood TCR repertoires of 4 to 6 healthy adults. Between about 0.85 and 9.5 billion PBMCs per donor were obtained by leukapheresis. To increase sequencing depth and limit assay-specific biases, different laboratories used diverse techniques to prepare libraries and sequence TCR repertoires. For each donor, CD4 naive and CD4 memory were each given three plates, CD8 naive was given two plates, and CD8 memory was given one plate. Summary of the overall study and its limitations: Naive subsets generally had larger estimated clonotype richness than memory subsets did. Higher generation probabilities were observed for clonotypes shared by all four sorted-subset donors than for non-shared clonotypes. Because the study included only a small number of donors, the genetic and exposure-history diversity represented was limited. Pairwise subsampling led to the expectation that sequencing depth would affect the degree of clonotype sharing among donors. Only blood was sampled, and tissue TCR repertoires likely differ from those in blood. When a few donors were compared, the shared fraction of clonotypes was about 5% for naive CD4, about 4% for naive CD8, 2% to 2.5% for memory CD4, and 0.35% to 0.5% for memory CD8. Even with the large sequencing depth, rarefaction of the sorted-subset datasets indicated that sequencing was incomplete.

The cysteine opens and the phenylalanine closes a CDR3 of 16 amino acids. The read is trimmed to its CDR3 DNA, 48 bases read in frame from base 1. As encoded in the germline V gene, CDR1 is SGHRS while CDR2 is YFSETQ. V loses 4 bases at its end and J loses 4 bases; junction bases beyond the gene matches: 7. Note on this clone: There is no known antigen for this receptor. No much larger clone exists at a distance of one base, and base qualities are not known.

Using the deep immunoSEQ assay, TCR CDR3 regions were amplified from genomic DNA by multiplex PCR. Genomic DNA extracted from each cell subset was distributed evenly over all wells of several immunoSEQ 96-well plates, and each plate served as one replicate. For sorted subsets, 150 to 200 ng genomic DNA, equal to 30,000 to 35,000 T cell genomes, was loaded into each replicate PCR. The purified libraries were quantified using a Qubit 3.0 fluorometer, sized with a Bioanalyzer 2100, and then quantified again using the KAPA Library Quantification kit. Each immunoSEQ 96-well plate was sequenced on its own single-read 150-cycle Illumina NextSeq 550 flow cell. The authors' pipeline ran thus. Because the immunoSEQ output included only junctional sequences and no quality scores, the filtering could not be the same as the filtering used for full-length reads. Sequences were annotated with PyIR, a Python wrapper for IgBLAST v1.9, using IMGT germline references to assign V/J genes and CDR3. Any read was removed if the V/J assignment was weak (E-value above 1e-6), the CDR3 was missing, or the read contained stop codons, out-of-frame junctions, or ambiguous translated residues. V3J clonotypes were defined by identical inferred V gene, J gene, and CDR3 amino acid sequence. To compute the percentage overlap between repertoires, the number of shared unique clonotypes was divided by the size of the smaller repertoire. Repertoire richness was assessed with RTK rarefaction, the Chao1 estimator, and Recon v2.1 estimates of unobserved clonotypes. For all TCRbeta clonotypes obtained by the gDNA method from a handful of donors, generation probabilities were computed with OLGA. TCRdb obtained this table from immuneACCESS and retained in-frame rearrangements with V and J assigned. These tables miss some clones; where compared with another copy, unresolved V genes account for less than half of the shortfall, and the remainder is unexplained. V, J and clone size derive from that table, while D and trimming were established from the DNA sequence. For this sample the table gives roughly 1.4 million clones, of which approximately 98.5% were detected only once. The ten top clones hold roughly 0.36% of the sample.

The donors were healthy, HIV-negative adults with no recently reported acute infections or vaccinations. Only Caucasian adults living in Nashville, Tennessee, USA were represented among the donors. CD4+ T cells were enriched through magnetic negative selection, after which naive cells were positively selected on CD45RA and the remaining negative fraction served as the memory subset. Blood was collected by leukapheresis, and PBMCs were isolated by Ficoll-Histopaque density gradient centrifugation and then cryopreserved in liquid nitrogen vapor phase. Analytical flow cytometry was used to check the purity and quantity of every magnetically sorted T cell population. Genomic DNA was isolated from every sorted fraction and measured by UV absorbance on a Nanodrop 2000c.

The chain is made from TRBV5-1 and TRBJ2-7; the central 14 bases match TRBD2. This TCR derives from a man aged 25 to 45 in good health. The specimen sequenced was naive CD4+ T cells sorted from blood. Interpreted using the paper, the cell subset or site label stands for: CD45RA+ positively selected. The sequenced DNA: TGCGCCAGCAGCCTAGGACTAGCGGGAGGTCGGTACGAGCAGTACTTC. Its protein reads: CASSLGLAGGRYEQYF.